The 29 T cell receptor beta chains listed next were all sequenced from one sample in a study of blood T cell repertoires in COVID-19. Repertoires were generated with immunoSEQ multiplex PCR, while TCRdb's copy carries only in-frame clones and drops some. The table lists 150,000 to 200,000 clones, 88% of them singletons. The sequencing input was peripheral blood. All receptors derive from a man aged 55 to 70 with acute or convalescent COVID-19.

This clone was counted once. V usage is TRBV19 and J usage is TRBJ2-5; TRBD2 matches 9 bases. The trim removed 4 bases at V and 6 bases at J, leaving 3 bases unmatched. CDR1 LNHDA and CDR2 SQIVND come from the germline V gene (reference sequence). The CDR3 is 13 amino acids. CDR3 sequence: CASSSGGAKTQYF. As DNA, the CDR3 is TGTGCCAGTAGTAGCGGGGGGGCAAAGACCCAGTACTTC.

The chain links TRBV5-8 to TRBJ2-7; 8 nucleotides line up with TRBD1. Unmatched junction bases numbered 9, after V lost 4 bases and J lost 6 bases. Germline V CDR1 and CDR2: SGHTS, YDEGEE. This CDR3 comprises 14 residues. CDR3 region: CASSPWTGKSEQYV. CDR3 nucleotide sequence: TGTGCCAGCAGCCCATGGACAGGGAAAAGCGAGCAGTACGTC.

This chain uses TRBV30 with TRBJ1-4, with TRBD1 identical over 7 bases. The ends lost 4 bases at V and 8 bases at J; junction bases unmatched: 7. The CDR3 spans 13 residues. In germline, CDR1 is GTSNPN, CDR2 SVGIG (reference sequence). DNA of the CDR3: TGTGCCTGGACGACAGGGCTCGGGGAAAAACTGTTTTTT. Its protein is CAWTTGLGEKLFF.

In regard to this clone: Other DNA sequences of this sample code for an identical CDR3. Here the CDR3 reads CASSRDRNTEAFF. CDR3 bases: TGTGCCAGCTCGCGGGACAGGAACACTGAAGCTTTCTTT. This chain links TRBV7-3 with TRBJ1-1; TRBD1 matches at 7 bases. This CDR3 is built from 13 residues. Germline V gives CDR1 SGHTA, CDR2 FQGTGA. V lost 8 bases to trimming and J lost 1 base; unmatched junction nucleotides: 4.

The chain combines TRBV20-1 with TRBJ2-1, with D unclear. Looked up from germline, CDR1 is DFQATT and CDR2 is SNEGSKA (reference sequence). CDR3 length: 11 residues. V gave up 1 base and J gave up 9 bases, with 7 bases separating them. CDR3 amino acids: CSARVLGEQFF. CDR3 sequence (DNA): TGCAGTGCTAGAGTCCTCGGTGAGCAGTTCTTC.

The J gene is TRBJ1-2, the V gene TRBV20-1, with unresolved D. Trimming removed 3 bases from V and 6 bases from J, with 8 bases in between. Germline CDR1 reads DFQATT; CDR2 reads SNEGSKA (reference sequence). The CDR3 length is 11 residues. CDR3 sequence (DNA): TGCAGTGCTAGGCAAGGAGATGGCTACACCTTC. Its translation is CSARQGDGYTF.

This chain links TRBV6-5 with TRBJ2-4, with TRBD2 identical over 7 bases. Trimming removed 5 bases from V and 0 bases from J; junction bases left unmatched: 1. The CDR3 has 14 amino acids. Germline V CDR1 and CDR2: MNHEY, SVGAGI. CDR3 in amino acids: CASSKRGAKNIQYF. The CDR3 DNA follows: TGTGCCAGCAGTAAGCGGGGAGCCAAAAACATTCAGTACTTC.

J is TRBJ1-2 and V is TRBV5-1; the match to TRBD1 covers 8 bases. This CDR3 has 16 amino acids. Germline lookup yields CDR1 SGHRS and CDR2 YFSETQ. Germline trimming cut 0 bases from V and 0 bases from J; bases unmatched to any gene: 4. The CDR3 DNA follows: TGCGCCAGCAGCTTGGGACAGGGGAGATCTAACTATGGCTACACCTTC. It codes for CASSLGQGRSNYGYTF. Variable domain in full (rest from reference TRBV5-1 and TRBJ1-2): KAGVTQTPRYLIKTRGQQVTLSCSPISGHRSVSWYQQTPGQGLQFLFEYFSETQRNKGNFPGRFSGRQFSNSRSEMNVSTLELGDSALYLCASSLGQGRSNYGYTFGSGTRLTVV.

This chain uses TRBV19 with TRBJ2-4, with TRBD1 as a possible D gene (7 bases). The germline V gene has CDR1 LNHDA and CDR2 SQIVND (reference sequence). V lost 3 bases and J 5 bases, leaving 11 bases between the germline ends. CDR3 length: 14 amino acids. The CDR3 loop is CASSIQGGENIQYF. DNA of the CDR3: TGTGCCAGTAGTATTCAGGGGGGCGAAAACATTCAGTACTTC. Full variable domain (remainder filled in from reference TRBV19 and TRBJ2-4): DGGITQSPKYLFRKEGQNVTLSCEQNLNHDAMYWYRQDPGQGLRLIYYSQIVNDFQKGDIAEGYSVSREKKESFPLTVTSAQKNPTAFYLCASSIQGGENIQYFGAGTRLSVL.

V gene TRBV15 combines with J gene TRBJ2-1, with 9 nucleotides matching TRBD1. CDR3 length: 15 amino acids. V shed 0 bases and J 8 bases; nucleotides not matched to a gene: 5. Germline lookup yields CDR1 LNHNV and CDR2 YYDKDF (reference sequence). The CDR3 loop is CATSREGQGMDEQFF. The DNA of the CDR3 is TGTGCCACCAGCAGAGAGGGACAGGGCATGGATGAGCAGTTCTTC.

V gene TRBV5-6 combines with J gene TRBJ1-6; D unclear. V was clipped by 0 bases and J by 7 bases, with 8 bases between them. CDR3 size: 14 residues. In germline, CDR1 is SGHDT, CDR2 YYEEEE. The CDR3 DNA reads TGTGCCAGCAGCTTGGTCGTGGGCAATTCACCCCTCCACTTT. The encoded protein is CASSLVVGNSPLHF.

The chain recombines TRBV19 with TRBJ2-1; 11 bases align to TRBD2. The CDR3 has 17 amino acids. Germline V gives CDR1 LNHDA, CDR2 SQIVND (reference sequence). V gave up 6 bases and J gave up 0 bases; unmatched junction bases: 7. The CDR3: CASRAIAGGSSYNEQFF. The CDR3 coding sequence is TGTGCCAGTAGGGCAATAGCGGGAGGGAGCTCCTACAATGAGCAGTTCTTC.

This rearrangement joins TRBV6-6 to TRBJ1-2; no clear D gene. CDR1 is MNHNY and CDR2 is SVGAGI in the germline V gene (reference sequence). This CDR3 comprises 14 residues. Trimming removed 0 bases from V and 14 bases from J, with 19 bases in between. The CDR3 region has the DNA TGTGCCAGCAGTTACTCGAGTGCCGACGGACTTTCAACCTTC. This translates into CASSYSSADGLSTF.

CDR3 nucleotide sequence: TGTGCCAGCAGCTTAGAGGCGACAGGGGCTTATGGCTACACCTTC. Protein product: CASSLEATGAYGYTF. The V gene is TRBV11-3, the J gene TRBJ1-2, with TRBD1 matching 8 bases. Trimming at V came to 0 bases and at J to 5 bases, leaving 5 bases not matched to a gene. There are 15 residues in the CDR3. Germline V gives CDR1 SGHNT, CDR2 YENEEA.

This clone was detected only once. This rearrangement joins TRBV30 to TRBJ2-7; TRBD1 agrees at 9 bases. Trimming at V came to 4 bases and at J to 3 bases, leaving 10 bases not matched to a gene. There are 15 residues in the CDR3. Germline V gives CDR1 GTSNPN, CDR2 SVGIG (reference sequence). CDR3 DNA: TGTGCCTGGACTCACCTACGGGACAGGGACTACGAGCAGTACTTC. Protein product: CAWTHLRDRDYEQYF.

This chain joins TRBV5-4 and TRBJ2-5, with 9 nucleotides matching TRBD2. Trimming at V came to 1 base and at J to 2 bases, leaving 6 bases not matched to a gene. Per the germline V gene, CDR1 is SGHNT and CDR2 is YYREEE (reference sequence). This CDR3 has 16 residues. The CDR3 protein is CASSLLRLAEQETQYF. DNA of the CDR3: TGTGCCAGCAGCTTGCTGAGACTAGCGGAACAAGAGACCCAGTACTTC.

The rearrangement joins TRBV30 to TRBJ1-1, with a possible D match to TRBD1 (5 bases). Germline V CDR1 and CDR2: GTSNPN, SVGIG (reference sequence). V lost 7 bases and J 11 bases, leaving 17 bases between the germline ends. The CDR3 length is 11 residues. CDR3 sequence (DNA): TGTGCCTCGGACACTTTTGCGAACGCTTTCTTT. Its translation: CASDTFANAFF.

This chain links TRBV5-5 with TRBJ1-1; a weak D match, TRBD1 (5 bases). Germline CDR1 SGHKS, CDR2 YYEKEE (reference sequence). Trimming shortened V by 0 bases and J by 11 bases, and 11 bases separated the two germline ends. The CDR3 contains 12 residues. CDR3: CASSLDRGEAFF. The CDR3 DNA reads TGTGCCAGCAGCTTGGATCGGGGGGAGGCTTTCTTT.

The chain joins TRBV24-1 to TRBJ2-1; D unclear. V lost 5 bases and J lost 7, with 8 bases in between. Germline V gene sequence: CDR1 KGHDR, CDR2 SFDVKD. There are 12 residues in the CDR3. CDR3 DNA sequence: TGTGCCACCAGTGGAGAGATTAATGAGCAGTTCTTC. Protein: CATSGEINEQFF.

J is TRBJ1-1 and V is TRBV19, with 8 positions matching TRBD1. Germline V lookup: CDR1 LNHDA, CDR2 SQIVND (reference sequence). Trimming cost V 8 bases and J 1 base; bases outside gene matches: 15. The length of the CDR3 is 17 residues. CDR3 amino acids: CASSRRQGRIGNTEAFF. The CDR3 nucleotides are TGTGCCAGTTCTCGTCGACAGGGGAGAATCGGGAACACTGAAGCTTTCTTT.

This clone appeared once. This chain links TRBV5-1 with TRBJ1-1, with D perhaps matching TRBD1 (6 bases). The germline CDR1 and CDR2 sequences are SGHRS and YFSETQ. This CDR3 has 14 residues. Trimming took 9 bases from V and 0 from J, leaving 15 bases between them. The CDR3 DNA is TGCGCCACGCGGGGGGCGGGGATGAACACTGAAGCTTTCTTT. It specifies CATRGAGMNTEAFF.

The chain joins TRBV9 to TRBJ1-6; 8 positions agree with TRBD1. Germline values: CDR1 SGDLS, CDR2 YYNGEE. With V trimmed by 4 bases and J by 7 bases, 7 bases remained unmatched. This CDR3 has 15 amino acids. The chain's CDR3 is CASSPRPGGNSPLHF. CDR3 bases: TGTGCCAGCAGCCCCAGGCCAGGGGGCAATTCACCCCTCCACTTT.

This chain's CDR3 is CATQRERDYNEQFF. In DNA form, the CDR3 reads TGTGCCACCCAGCGGGAGAGGGACTACAATGAGCAGTTCTTC. The chain has TRBV11-3 and TRBJ2-1, with TRBD2 matching 8 bases. The length of the CDR3 is 14 residues. Per germline, CDR1 SGHNT and CDR2 YENEEA. V was pared by 10 bases and J by 3 bases, with 8 bases of the junction left unmatched.

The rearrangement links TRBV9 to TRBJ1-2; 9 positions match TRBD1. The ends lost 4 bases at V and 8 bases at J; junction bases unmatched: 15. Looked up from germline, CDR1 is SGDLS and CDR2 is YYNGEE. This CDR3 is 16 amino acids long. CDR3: CASSLKPGQGSRGYTF. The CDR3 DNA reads TGTGCCAGCAGCCTCAAACCGGGACAGGGATCGAGGGGCTACACCTTC.

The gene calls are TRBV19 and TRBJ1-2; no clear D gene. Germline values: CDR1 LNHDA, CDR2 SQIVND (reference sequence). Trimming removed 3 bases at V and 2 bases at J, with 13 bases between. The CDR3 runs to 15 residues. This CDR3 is CASSIKSGGNYGYTF. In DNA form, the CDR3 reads TGTGCCAGTAGTATTAAATCAGGAGGAAACTATGGCTACACCTTC.

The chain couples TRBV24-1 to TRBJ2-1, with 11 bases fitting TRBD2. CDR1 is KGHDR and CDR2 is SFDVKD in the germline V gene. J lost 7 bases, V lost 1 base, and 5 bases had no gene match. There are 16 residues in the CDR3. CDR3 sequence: CATSDFSGRAGNEQFF. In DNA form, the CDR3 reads TGTGCCACCAGTGATTTTAGCGGGAGGGCGGGGAATGAGCAGTTCTTC.

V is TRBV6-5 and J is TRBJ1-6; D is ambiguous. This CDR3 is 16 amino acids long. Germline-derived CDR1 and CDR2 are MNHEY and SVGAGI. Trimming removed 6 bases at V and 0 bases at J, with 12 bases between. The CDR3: CASSYAVTSYNSPLHF. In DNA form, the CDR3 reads TGTGCCAGCAGCTACGCGGTGACCTCCTATAATTCACCCCTCCACTTT.

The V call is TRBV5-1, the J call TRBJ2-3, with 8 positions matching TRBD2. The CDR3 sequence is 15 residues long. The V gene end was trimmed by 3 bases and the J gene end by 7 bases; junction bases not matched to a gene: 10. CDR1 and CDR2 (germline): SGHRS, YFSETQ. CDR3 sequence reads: CASSSLDGRAYTQYF. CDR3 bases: TGCGCCAGCAGCTCATTGGACGGGAGGGCGTATACGCAGTATTTT. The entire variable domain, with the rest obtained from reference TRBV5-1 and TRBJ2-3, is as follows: KAGVTQTPRYLIKTRGQQVTLSCSPISGHRSVSWYQQTPGQGLQFLFEYFSETQRNKGNFPGRFSGRQFSNSRSEMNVSTLELGDSALYLCASSSLDGRAYTQYFGPGTRLTVL.

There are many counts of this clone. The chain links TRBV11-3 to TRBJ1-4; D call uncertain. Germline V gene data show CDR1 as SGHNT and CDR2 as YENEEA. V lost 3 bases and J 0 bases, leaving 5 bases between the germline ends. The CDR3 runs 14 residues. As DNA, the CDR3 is TGTGCCAGCAGCTTCGGAGCAACTAATGAAAAACTGTTTTTT. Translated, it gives CASSFGATNEKLFF.